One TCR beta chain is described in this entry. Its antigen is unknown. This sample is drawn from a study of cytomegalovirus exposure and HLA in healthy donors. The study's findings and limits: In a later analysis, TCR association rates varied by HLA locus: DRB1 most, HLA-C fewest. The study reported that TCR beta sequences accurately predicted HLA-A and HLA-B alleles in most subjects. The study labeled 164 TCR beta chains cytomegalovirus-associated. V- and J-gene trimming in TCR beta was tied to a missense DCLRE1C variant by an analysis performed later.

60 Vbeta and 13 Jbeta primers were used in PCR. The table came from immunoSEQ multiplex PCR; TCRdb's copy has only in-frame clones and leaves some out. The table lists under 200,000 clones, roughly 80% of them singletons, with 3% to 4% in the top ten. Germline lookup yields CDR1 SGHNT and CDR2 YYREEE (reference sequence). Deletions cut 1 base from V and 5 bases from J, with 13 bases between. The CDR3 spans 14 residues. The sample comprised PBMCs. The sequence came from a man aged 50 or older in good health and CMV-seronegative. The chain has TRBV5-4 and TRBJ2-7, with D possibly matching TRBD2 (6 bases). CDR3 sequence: CASSLKGTDDEQYF. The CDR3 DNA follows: TGTGCCAGCAGCTTGAAAGGGACTGATGACGAGCAGTACTTC.